Below are 21 T cell receptor beta chains sequenced from a single sample in a study of blood T cell repertoires in COVID-19. Produced via immunoSEQ multiplex PCR; TCRdb's table is partial and in-frame only. The profile covers over 150,000 clones, with just under 90% appearing a single time and roughly 0.9% taken by the ten largest. Material for sequencing was peripheral blood. All receptors come from a woman aged 18-30 years who had recovered from COVID-19.

The V and J genes are TRBV7-8 and TRBJ2-1; 11 bases are shared with TRBD2. CDR3 length: 16 amino acids. After removal of 1 base from V and 8 bases from J, the junction contained 7 bases not matched to a gene. CDR1 and CDR2 from the germline V gene are SGHVS and FQNEAQ. As DNA, the CDR3 is TGTGCCAGCAGCTTAGAGGGGACTAGCGGCCGGGATGAGCAGTTCTTC. Protein product: CASSLEGTSGRDEQFF. Full variable domain (missing parts from reference TRBV7-8 and TRBJ2-1): GAGVSQSPRYKVAKRGQDVALRCDPISGHVSLFWYQQALGQGPEFLTYFQNEAQLDKSGLPSDRFFAERPEGSVSTLKIQRTQQEDSAVYLCASSLEGTSGRDEQFFGPGTRLTVL.

This clone is a singleton in its sample. CDR3 DNA sequence: TGTGCCACCCGCCTCGGGGGGCGCGTCTATGGCTACACCTTC. Translated: CATRLGGRVYGYTF. V and J are TRBV24-1 and TRBJ1-2; D is possibly TRBD1 (6 bases). V lost 9 bases to trimming and J lost 4 bases, with 17 bases between them. This CDR3 has 14 residues. Germline V gene sequence: CDR1 KGHDR, CDR2 SFDVKD.

The rearrangement uses TRBV5-3 and TRBJ2-3; 7 bases are shared with TRBD1. TRBV5-3 is an ORF, with its function uncertain. There are 14 residues in the CDR3. CDR3 sequence (DNA): TGTGCAGAAATGGGGACAGTACGCACAGATACGCAGTATTTT. Translation gives CAEMGTVRTDTQYF.

The gene calls are TRBV4-1 and TRBJ2-7, with 8 bases identical to TRBD1. CDR1 and CDR2 from the germline V gene are MGHRA and YSYEKL. CDR3 length equals 15 residues. The V gene end was trimmed by 1 base and the J gene end by 2 bases; junction bases not matched to a gene: 4. This CDR3 reads CASSQGTGIPYEQYF. DNA of the CDR3: TGCGCCAGCAGCCAAGGGACAGGGATCCCCTACGAGCAGTACTTC.

The rearrangement uses TRBV24-1 and TRBJ2-3, with a possible D match to TRBD1 (6 bases). The CDR3 has 14 amino acids. The germline V gene encodes CDR1 KGHDR and CDR2 SFDVKD. Trimming pared 5 bases from V and 4 bases from J, leaving 12 bases between. CDR3 nucleotide sequence: TGTGCCACCAGTGTTCGAGCAGGGGCAGATACGCAGTATTTT. This sequence encodes CATSVRAGADTQYF.

This chain uses TRBV7-3 with TRBJ2-3; no firm D call. Trimming cost V 5 bases and J 1 base, with 4 bases left between them. This CDR3 has 12 amino acids. Germline V gene lookup returns CDR1 SGHTA and CDR2 FQGTGA. The CDR3 spells CASSPGTDTQYF. In DNA form, the CDR3 reads TGTGCCAGCAGCCCCGGCACAGATACGCAGTATTTT.

The CDR3 DNA reads TGTGCCAGCAGCTGGGGGACAGGATCAAGCGAGCAGTACTTC. Its translation is CASSWGTGSSEQYF. The chain joins TRBV7-8 to TRBJ2-7; 8 positions match TRBD1. This CDR3 is 14 amino acids long. The germline V gene encodes CDR1 SGHVS and CDR2 FQNEAQ. J lost 6 bases, V lost 4 bases, and 8 bases had no gene match.

The chain carries TRBV11-2 and TRBJ2-4, with D perhaps TRBD2 (5 bases). This CDR3 is 17 amino acids long. Germline V CDR1 and CDR2: SGHAT, FQNNGV. Trimming pared 0 bases from V and 7 bases from J, leaving 19 bases between. CDR3 nucleotides: TGTGCCAGCAGCTTAGACCACGGAGGCTTTTCAAACAACATTCAGTACTTC. As protein: CASSLDHGGFSNNIQYF.

This clone occurred many times. The gene calls are TRBV6-1 and TRBJ2-1; tentatively, D is TRBD2 (7 bases). CDR3 size: 19 residues. The V end was cut by 3 bases, the J end by 0 bases, with 21 bases between. In germline, CDR1 is MNHNS, CDR2 SASEGT. The CDR3 coding sequence is TGTGCCAGCAGTGACAGAATCCGCGGGGGCCTAAGCTCCTACAATGAGCAGTTCTTC. Protein: CASSDRIRGGLSSYNEQFF.

The chain is built from TRBV10-3 and TRBJ2-3; 7 nucleotides match TRBD2. CDR1 and CDR2 from the germline V gene are ENHRY and SYGVKD. The V gene end was trimmed by 8 bases and the J gene end by 0 bases; junction bases not matched to a gene: 2. CDR3 size: 13 residues. The CDR3 DNA reads TGTGCCATCTCCGGGGGGAGCACAGATACGCAGTATTTT. Amino acids: CAISGGSTDTQYF.

This clone has more than one count but fewer than ten. This sequence joins TRBV6-5 and TRBJ1-2, with 7 bases aligning to TRBD1. The CDR3 extends over 15 amino acids. V was clipped by 7 bases and J by 3 bases; unmatched bases: 11. From germline, CDR1 is MNHEY and CDR2 SVGAGI. The CDR3 spells CASTPGTAFYYGYTF. CDR3 DNA: TGTGCCAGCACCCCCGGGACAGCTTTTTACTATGGCTACACCTTC.

The J gene is TRBJ1-1, the V gene TRBV15; D is ambiguous. The germline gives CDR1 LNHNV, CDR2 YYDKDF (reference sequence). This CDR3 has 14 amino acids. Between the trimmed V and J ends, which lost 0 bases and 5 bases, there was a span of 10 bases. CDR3 protein: CATSREVLRTEAFF. CDR3 DNA sequence: TGTGCCACCAGCAGAGAAGTACTGAGAACTGAAGCTTTCTTT. The full variable domain, its missing parts supplied by reference TRBV15 and TRBJ1-1, is DAMVIQNPRYQVTQFGKPVTLSCSQTLNHNVMYWYQQKSSQAPKLLFHYYDKDFNNEADTPDNFQSRRPNTSFCFLDIRSPGLGDTAMYLCATSREVLRTEAFFGQGTRLTVV.

The V and J genes are TRBV29-1 and TRBJ2-1, with TRBD1 as a possible D gene (6 bases). Germline V gene lookup returns CDR1 SQVTM and CDR2 ANQGSEA. The CDR3 totals 15 residues. The CDR3 DNA follows: TGCGCATCTTCCGGGACACAAAGCTCCTACAATGAGCAGTTCTTC. It encodes CASSGTQSSYNEQFF.

Comments on this clone: One end of the junction is discordant with germline, which a read error may explain. This chain connects TRBV4-3 to TRBJ1-2; TRBD1 matches 7 bases. Germline V gene lookup returns CDR1 LGHNA and CDR2 YSLEER. The CDR3 length is 16 residues. The CDR3 here is CASSKDGVGTVYGYTF. DNA of the CDR3: TGCGCCAGCAGCAAAGATGGGGTTGGGACAGTCTATGGCTACACCTTC.

The chain is built from TRBV6-4 and TRBJ2-1; the match to TRBD2 covers 7 bases. CDR1 is MRHNA, CDR2 SNTAGT, per germline. The CDR3 has 16 amino acids. V lost 3 bases, J lost 4 bases, and 9 bases stayed unmatched. This CDR3 is CASSELAESPYNEQFF. The CDR3 nucleotides are TGTGCCAGCAGTGAGCTAGCGGAATCCCCTTACAATGAGCAGTTCTTC.

The chain uses TRBV28 and TRBJ1-2; 12 positions match TRBD1. CDR3 length: 17 amino acids. Per germline, CDR1 MDHEN and CDR2 SYDVKM. Trimming cost V 5 bases and J 2 bases; bases outside gene matches: 9. In nucleotides, the CDR3 is TGTGCCAGCAGTCGAGGGACAGGGGGCCGACTAAACTATGGCTACACCTTC. Translating gives CASSRGTGGRLNYGYTF.

The CDR3 DNA follows: TGCGCCAGCAGCCAAGTCAAATTTCCGGACAGCGACTATGGCTACACCTTC. Residues: CASSQVKFPDSDYGYTF. The rearrangement uses TRBV4-1 and TRBJ1-2; D may be TRBD1 (6 bases). V lost 1 base and J 3 bases, leaving 18 bases between the germline ends. The CDR3 totals 17 residues. Germline CDR1 and CDR2: MGHRA and YSYEKL.

DNA of the CDR3: TGTGCTAGTGGTCGTAGACAGGGGGCGCTTGATGAGCAGTTCTTC. Amino acids: CASGRRQGALDEQFF. V is TRBV12-5 and J is TRBJ2-1, with TRBD1 matching over 10 bases. CDR3 length: 15 amino acids. V trimming: 5 bases; J trimming: 8 bases; junction bases outside the gene matches: 9. The germline gives CDR1 LGHNT, CDR2 FRNRAP.

The chain couples TRBV24-1 to TRBJ1-2, with 7 bases that match TRBD1. The J segment lost 0 bases and the V segment lost 6 bases, leaving 3 bases of the junction unmatched. The CDR3 runs 14 residues. Germline values: CDR1 KGHDR, CDR2 SFDVKD. The CDR3 loop is CATSRTGANYGYTF. The CDR3 DNA reads as TGTGCCACCAGTAGAACAGGGGCTAACTATGGCTACACCTTC.

A remark on this clone: A read error may produce the germline difference seen at one junction end. Other DNA sequences within the sample encode an identical CDR3. The rearrangement links TRBV4-1 to TRBJ2-1, with a tentative D call TRBD2 (5 bases). Germline CDR1 is MGHRA and CDR2 is YSYEKL. The CDR3 has 14 amino acids. For the CDR3, the DNA is TGCGCCAGCAGACCGGGGAGCTCCTACAATGAACAGTTCTTC. This sequence encodes CASRPGSSYNEQFF.

The V and J genes are TRBV4-1 and TRBJ1-5; tentative D call: TRBD1 (5 bases). V was pared by 0 bases and J by 7 bases, with 13 bases between. CDR1 and CDR2 (germline): MGHRA, YSYEKL. The CDR3 is made up of 15 amino acids. The CDR3: CASSQDGQGAQPQHF. The CDR3 DNA sequence: TGCGCCAGCAGCCAAGATGGGCAGGGCGCCCAGCCCCAGCATTTT.